This T cell receptor (beta chain) was found in a study of blood T cell repertoires in COVID-19. Study-level information: Specimens from acute and convalescent COVID-19 originated in the United States, Italy and Spain. Sample material is recorded as cDNA or gDNA derived from T cells, B-cell-depleted T cells, or PBMCs.

The study recruited people aged about 18 to 89 years across roughly 25 US areas. In assigning cohorts, the study relied on participant-reported clinical history. Profiling relied on immunoSEQ multiplex PCR, and the TCRdb table lists in-frame clones only, not all of them. The data show around 250,000 clones, about 91% seen once. Material for sequencing was PBMCs or T cells enriched from blood (not recorded which). The source is a woman in her forties with acute COVID-19.

CDR3 nucleotide sequence: TGTGCCAGCAGCCGACAACTGGATCAGCCCCAGCATTTT. The encoded protein is CASSRQLDQPQHF. V and J are TRBV12-3 or TRBV12-4 and TRBJ1-5; D remains ambiguous. Trimming removed 6 bases from V and 5 bases from J, with 11 bases in between. This CDR3 has 13 residues.